Shown below are 26 T cell receptor beta chains from a single sample sequenced in a study of blood T cell repertoires in COVID-19. Measured with immunoSEQ multiplex PCR; TCRdb has only the in-frame clones, and not every one. The table shows about 130,000 clones, with roughly 85% occurring only once. Sequencing was done on a sample of peripheral blood. The receptors were gathered from an older man with active or convalescent COVID-19.

The chain links TRBV5-1 to TRBJ2-1; 11 bases agree with TRBD2. The germline V gene encodes CDR1 SGHRS and CDR2 YFSETQ. The length of the CDR3 is 15 residues. With 2 bases clipped from V and 4 bases from J, the junction kept 2 bases outside the gene matches. The CDR3 DNA follows: TGCGCCAGCAGCTTAACTAGCGGGGGTTACAATGAGCAGTTCTTC. Amino acids: CASSLTSGGYNEQFF.

With regard to this clone: At one of its ends the junction is not consistent with the germline gene, which may arise from a read error. This chain joins TRBV9 and TRBJ2-3; 8 positions match TRBD2. The CDR3 is made up of 17 amino acids. CDR1 is SGDLS and CDR2 is YYNGEE in the germline V gene. The CDR3 reads CARSVDGGGASTDTQYF. The CDR3 nucleotides are TGTGCCCGCAGCGTCGACGGGGGGGGCGCGAGTACAGATACGCAGTATTTT.

The J gene is TRBJ2-1, the V gene TRBV5-1; 11 bases are a match to TRBD1. CDR3 length equals 15 residues. Germline CDR1 is SGHRS and CDR2 is YFSETQ. J lost 7 bases, V lost 3 bases, and 6 bases had no gene match. CDR3 sequence: CASSSVGTGGNEQFF. As DNA, the CDR3 is TGCGCCAGCAGCTCGGTCGGGACAGGGGGAAATGAGCAGTTCTTC. Full variable domain (remainder filled in from reference TRBV5-1 and TRBJ2-1): KAGVTQTPRYLIKTRGQQVTLSCSPISGHRSVSWYQQTPGQGLQFLFEYFSETQRNKGNFPGRFSGRQFSNSRSEMNVSTLELGDSALYLCASSSVGTGGNEQFFGPGTRLTVL.

This clone was counted a few times. The chain is built from TRBV19 and TRBJ1-1; D perhaps matches TRBD1 (6 bases). V shed 3 bases and J shed 4 bases, with 12 bases lying between them. Per the germline V gene, CDR1 is LNHDA and CDR2 is SQIVND (reference sequence). The CDR3 spans 14 residues. The CDR3 region is CASSILGASTEAFF. CDR3 sequence (DNA): TGTGCCAGTAGTATCCTGGGGGCGAGCACTGAAGCTTTCTTT.

The rearrangement uses TRBV28 and TRBJ2-4, with TRBD2 as a possible D gene (6 bases). The CDR3 totals 17 residues. CDR1 and CDR2 (germline): MDHEN, SYDVKM. V lost 0 bases and J lost 6, with 18 bases in between. This CDR3 reads CASSLWGMGGAPNIQYF. The CDR3, as DNA: TGTGCCAGCAGTTTATGGGGGATGGGCGGGGCCCCAAACATTCAGTACTTC.

The chain combines TRBV7-3 with TRBJ2-1; D is perhaps TRBD2 (6 bases). This CDR3 is 15 amino acids long. V gave up 1 base and J gave up 2 bases, with 9 bases separating them. Germline lookup yields CDR1 SGHTA and CDR2 FQGTGA. CDR3 sequence reads: CASSLRAGTYNEQFF. CDR3 nucleotide sequence: TGTGCCAGCAGCTTAAGGGCGGGGACCTACAATGAGCAGTTCTTC.

This rearrangement joins TRBV5-8 to TRBJ2-3, with D perhaps matching TRBD2 (5 bases). V was trimmed by 0 bases and J by 3 bases, leaving 11 bases between them. The CDR3 consists of 15 residues. Germline CDR1 and CDR2: SGHTS and YDEGEE. The CDR3 DNA sequence: TGTGCCAGCAGCTTGGTGGAAGGAGGAACAGATACGCAGTATTTT. This codes for CASSLVEGGTDTQYF.

The rearrangement joins TRBV18 to TRBJ1-1; 7 positions agree with TRBD1. J gave up 1 base and V 0 bases, and 5 bases lay outside the gene matches. Germline V lookup: CDR1 KGHSH, CDR2 LQKENI. The CDR3 extends over 16 amino acids. CDR3: CASSPPNTGENTEAFF. DNA for the CDR3: TGTGCCAGCTCACCACCTAATACAGGGGAGAACACTGAAGCTTTCTTT. The full variable domain, rest sourced from reference TRBV18 and TRBJ1-1, is NAGVMQNPRHLVRRRGQEARLRCSPMKGHSHVYWYRQLPEEGLKFMVYLQKENIIDESGMPKERFSAEFPKEGPSILRIQQVVRGDSAAYFCASSPPNTGENTEAFFGQGTRLTVV.

This chain joins TRBV5-1 and TRBJ1-6; 10 nucleotides line up with TRBD1. In germline, CDR1 is SGHRS, CDR2 YFSETQ. There are 14 residues in the CDR3. With 4 bases clipped from V and 7 bases from J, the junction kept 2 bases outside the gene matches. The CDR3 spells CASSQGQGNSPLHF. DNA of the CDR3: TGCGCCAGCAGCCAGGGACAGGGGAATTCACCCCTCCACTTT.

The rearrangement joins TRBV9 to TRBJ2-7; 8 bases agree with TRBD2. Germline V gene data show CDR1 as SGDLS and CDR2 as YYNGEE. J gave up 3 bases and V 4 bases, and 6 bases lay outside the gene matches. This CDR3 region has 14 residues. The CDR3 region is CASSTGLDYYEQYF. DNA for the CDR3: TGTGCCAGCAGCACGGGACTAGATTACTACGAGCAGTACTTC.

The genes are TRBV11-3 and TRBJ2-7; no firm D call. This CDR3 has 13 residues. The germline gives CDR1 SGHNT, CDR2 YENEEA. The V and J ends lost 1 base and 6 bases respectively, with 10 bases between them. The CDR3 DNA sequence: TGTGCCAGCAGCTTAGGGCTCTCAGGCGAGCAGTACTTC. Amino acids: CASSLGLSGEQYF.

V gene TRBV29-1 combines with J gene TRBJ1-5, with D possibly being TRBD1 (5 bases). Germline CDR1 SQVTM, CDR2 ANQGSEA. This CDR3 has 14 residues. Between the trimmed V and J ends, which lost 5 bases and 2 bases, there was a span of 13 bases. The DNA for the CDR3 is TGCAGCGTTCGATGGGGGGTTGGCAATCAGCCCCAGCATTTT. Its protein product is CSVRWGVGNQPQHF. Full variable domain (remainder filled in from reference TRBV29-1 and TRBJ1-5): SAVISQKPSRDICQRGTSLTIQCQVDSQVTMMFWYRQQPGQSLTLIATANQGSEATYESGFVIDKFPISRPNLTFSTLTVSNMSPEDSSIYLCSVRWGVGNQPQHFGDGTRLSIL.

Many counts were recorded for this clone. J is TRBJ1-6 and V is TRBV11-2; D gene unclear. The CDR3 extends over 13 amino acids. Germline loops: CDR1 SGHAT, CDR2 FQNNGV. Trimming cost V 8 bases and J 5 bases, with 10 bases left between them. CDR3 sequence: CASGGADNSPLHF. The CDR3, as DNA: TGTGCCAGCGGAGGAGCGGATAATTCACCCCTCCACTTT.

V usage is TRBV14 and J usage is TRBJ1-2; TRBD1 agrees at 8 bases. The V and J ends lost 3 bases and 4 bases, in that order; junction bases with no gene match: 22. The CDR3 is made up of 20 amino acids. The V gene's germline CDR1 is SGHDN and CDR2 FVKESK. The CDR3: CASSQTFLRDRSPWGYGYTF. The CDR3 DNA reads as TGTGCCAGCAGCCAGACCTTCCTCCGGGACAGGAGTCCCTGGGGCTATGGCTACACCTTC.

The sample holds one count of this clone. This chain connects TRBV7-8 to TRBJ2-7; D unclear. Germline values: CDR1 SGHVS, CDR2 FQNEAQ. This CDR3 contains 15 residues. Trimming removed 0 bases from V and 6 bases from J, with 15 bases in between. The CDR3 nucleotides read TGTGCCAGCAGCTTAGCCGGAGTAGCTGTCCGCGAGCAGTACTTC. Protein product: CASSLAGVAVREQYF.

This clone has just one count. This chain uses TRBV18 with TRBJ1-1; TRBD1 matches at 10 bases. The germline V gene encodes CDR1 KGHSH and CDR2 LQKENI. J was trimmed by 6 bases and V by 6 bases; bases with no gene match: 7. CDR3 length equals 14 residues. This CDR3 is CASSGQGEIAEAFF. Written as DNA, the CDR3 is TGTGCCAGCTCCGGACAGGGGGAGATCGCTGAAGCTTTCTTT.

The chain recombines TRBV5-1 with TRBJ2-5, with TRBD1 matching over 10 bases. Germline V gene data show CDR1 as SGHRS and CDR2 as YFSETQ. The V gene end was trimmed by 4 bases and the J gene end by 4 bases; junction bases not matched to a gene: 7. This CDR3 has 15 amino acids. The CDR3 DNA sequence: TGCGCCAGCAGCACCGGACAGGGGGGGTCAGAGACCCAGTACTTC. This translates into CASSTGQGGSETQYF.

This sequence joins TRBV14 and TRBJ1-2; tentative D call: TRBD1 (5 bases). Germline V gene lookup returns CDR1 SGHDN and CDR2 FVKESK. The V and J ends lost 3 bases and 6 bases respectively, with 26 bases between them. This CDR3 spans 18 amino acids. The CDR3 nucleotides are TGTGCCAGCAGCCATCTAGCGGGCAGGGCCGCTCAGATGGATGGCTACACCTTC. It specifies CASSHLAGRAAQMDGYTF.

The CDR3 loop is CASSLAGGHTEAFF. CDR3 nucleotides: TGTGCCAGCAGCTTAGCCGGGGGGCACACTGAAGCTTTCTTT. The chain is built from TRBV7-8 and TRBJ1-1, with D possibly TRBD1 on 6 matching bases. Germline-derived CDR1 and CDR2 are SGHVS and FQNEAQ. V gave up 0 bases and J gave up 3 bases, with 8 bases separating them. The CDR3 has 14 amino acids.

The chain combines TRBV5-5 with TRBJ2-3; a weak D match, TRBD1 (6 bases). The CDR3 length is 15 residues. Germline V gene data show CDR1 as SGHKS and CDR2 as YYEKEE (reference sequence). V was cut by 1 base and J by 4 bases, with 13 bases left in between. CDR3 residues: CASSLSRQAADTQYF. The CDR3 DNA is TGTGCCAGCAGCTTGTCCCGACAGGCAGCAGATACGCAGTATTTT.

The CDR3 sequence: CASSFTGGSSYNEQFF. The CDR3 bases are TGTGCCAGCAGCTTCACAGGGGGAAGCTCCTACAATGAGCAGTTCTTC. The chain carries TRBV7-3 and TRBJ2-1, with 8 bases fitting TRBD1. CDR3 length: 16 residues. CDR1 and CDR2 from the germline V gene are SGHTA and FQGTGA. The junction had 4 bases not matched to a gene; V was cut back by 3 bases and J by 0 bases.

The chain carries TRBV28 and TRBJ1-5; TRBD1 aligns across 7 bases. This CDR3 has 18 residues. Germline assignment: CDR1 MDHEN and CDR2 SYDVKM. V trimming: 7 bases; J trimming: 0 bases; junction bases outside the gene matches: 15. The CDR3 DNA reads TGTGCCAGCACTCTACCTCCCGACAGGGAATATAGCAATCAGCCCCAGCATTTT. Amino acid sequence: CASTLPPDREYSNQPQHF.

This chain connects TRBV6-2 or TRBV6-3 to TRBJ2-5, with D perhaps TRBD2 (7 bases). The germline V gene encodes CDR1 MNHEY and CDR2 SVGEGT. V was cut by 5 bases and J by 2 bases, with 12 bases left in between. The CDR3 is made up of 14 amino acids. CDR3 DNA: TGTGCCAGCAGTGCCCGGGGGGCGCAAGAGACCCAGTACTTC. Residues: CASSARGAQETQYF.

In its sample, this clone was seen once. This chain uses TRBV7-2 with TRBJ2-7, with D uncertain. Germline-derived CDR1 and CDR2 are SGHTA and FQGNSA. Trimming left V 1 base short and J 0 bases short, with 10 bases between. The CDR3 is 15 amino acids. The CDR3 DNA is TGTGCCAGCAGCTTAGTCGGTCTGTCCTCCTACGAGCAGTACTTC. This translates into CASSLVGLSSYEQYF.

The J gene is TRBJ1-5, the V gene TRBV19; 7 bases fit TRBD1. The germline CDR1 and CDR2 sequences are LNHDA and SQIVND (reference sequence). V dropped 6 bases and J dropped 5; count of bases not matched to a gene: 7. There are 14 residues in the CDR3. CDR3 nucleotide sequence: TGTGCCAGTAGAAGGGGGCCCGGGGATCAGCCCCAGCATTTT. Translating it yields CASRRGPGDQPQHF.

This clone was counted a single time. V usage is TRBV9 and J usage is TRBJ2-7, with 12 bases fitting TRBD2. Trimming took 3 bases from V and 3 from J; bases not matched to a gene: 7. This CDR3 is built from 16 residues. The V gene's germline CDR1 is SGDLS and CDR2 YYNGEE. This CDR3 reads CASSEGLAGGIYEQYF. DNA for the CDR3: TGTGCCAGCAGCGAGGGGCTAGCGGGAGGGATCTACGAGCAGTACTTC.